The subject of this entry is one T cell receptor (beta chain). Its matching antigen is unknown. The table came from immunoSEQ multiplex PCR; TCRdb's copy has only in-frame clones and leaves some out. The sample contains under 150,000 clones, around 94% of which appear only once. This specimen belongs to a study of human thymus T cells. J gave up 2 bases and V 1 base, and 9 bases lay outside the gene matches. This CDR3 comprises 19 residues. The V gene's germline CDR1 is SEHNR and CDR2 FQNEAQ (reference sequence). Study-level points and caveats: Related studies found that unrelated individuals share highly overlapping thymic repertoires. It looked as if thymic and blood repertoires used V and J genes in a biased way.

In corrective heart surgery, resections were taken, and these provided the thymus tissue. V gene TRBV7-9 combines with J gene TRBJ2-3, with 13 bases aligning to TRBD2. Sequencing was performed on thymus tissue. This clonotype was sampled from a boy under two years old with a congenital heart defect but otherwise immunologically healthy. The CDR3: CASSLGPKTSGGSTDTQYF. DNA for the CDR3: TGTGCCAGCAGCTTAGGACCCAAGACTAGCGGGGGGTCCACAGATACGCAGTATTTT.